This T cell receptor beta chain was observed in a study of cytomegalovirus exposure and HLA in healthy donors. Findings of the study overall: About 180 TCR beta chains were listed as cytomegalovirus-associated. Most observed TCR sequences were rare, whereas some public TCRs were detected in many donors.

This clone was counted between two and nine times. Its antigen is currently unknown. Losses at the gene ends were 4 bases for V and 2 bases for J; bases not matched to a gene: 4. The CDR3 runs to 14 residues. Germline V CDR1 and CDR2: SGHRS, YFSETQ. With 60 Vbeta and 13 Jbeta primers, the PCR was carried out. Profiling relied on immunoSEQ multiplex PCR, and the TCRdb table lists in-frame clones only, not all of them. The sample records more than 90,000 clones, 70% to 80% being singletons. The TCR was taken from a young woman in good health and CMV-seropositive. The sample taken for sequencing was PBMCs. The rearrangement joins TRBV5-1 to TRBJ2-3; 7 bases line up with TRBD2. Here the CDR3 reads CASSPGTTTDTQYF. The CDR3 nucleotides are TGCGCCAGCAGCCCCGGGACTACCACAGATACGCAGTATTTT.